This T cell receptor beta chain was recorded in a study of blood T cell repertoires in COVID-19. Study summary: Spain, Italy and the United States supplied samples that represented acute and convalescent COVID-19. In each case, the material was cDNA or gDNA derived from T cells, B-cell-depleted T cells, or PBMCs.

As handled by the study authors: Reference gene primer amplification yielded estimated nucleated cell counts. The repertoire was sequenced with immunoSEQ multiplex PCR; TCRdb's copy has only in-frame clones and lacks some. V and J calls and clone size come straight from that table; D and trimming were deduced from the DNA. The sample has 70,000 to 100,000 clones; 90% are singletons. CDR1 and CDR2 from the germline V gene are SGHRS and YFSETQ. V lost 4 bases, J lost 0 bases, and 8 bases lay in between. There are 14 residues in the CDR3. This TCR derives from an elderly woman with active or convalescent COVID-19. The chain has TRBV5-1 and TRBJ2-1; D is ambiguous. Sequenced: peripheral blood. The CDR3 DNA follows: TGCGCCAGCAGCCCCGTTAGCTCCTACAATGAGCAGTTCTTC. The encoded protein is CASSPVSSYNEQFF.